The 27 T cell receptor beta chains presented below share a single source sample, sequenced in a study of identical twins. TCRdb fed the 5' RACE reads into MiXCR, producing one record per CDR3 protein. The repertoire holds 570,000 or so distinct CDR3 sequences, with more than 9% as singletons. This same sample was also taken into another study, of yellow fever vaccine responses in identical twins.

The sample was PBMCs. These receptor sequences come from a woman aged 18 to 35 in good health.

The genes are TRBV20-1 and TRBJ2-1; TRBD2 agrees at 7 bases. V trimming: 1 base; J trimming: 4 bases; junction bases outside the gene matches: 7. There are 15 residues in the CDR3. Germline-derived CDR1 and CDR2 are DFQATT and SNEGSKA (reference sequence). The CDR3 protein is CSARVMGGRYNEQFF. CDR3 DNA sequence: TGCAGTGCTAGAGTTATGGGAGGGAGGTACAATGAGCAGTTCTTC.

This clonotype was recorded many times. The chain links TRBV7-9 to TRBJ2-1, with D possibly TRBD1 on 6 matching bases. The V and J ends lost 5 bases and 10 bases respectively, with 15 bases between them. This CDR3 contains 13 residues. From germline, CDR1 is SEHNR and CDR2 FQNEAQ (reference sequence). CDR3 in DNA: TGTGCCAGCAGCCCTACAGGGAGTGTCGAGCAGTTCTTC. This translates into CASSPTGSVEQFF.

This clonotype came up many times. The rearrangement links TRBV6-2 or TRBV6-3 to TRBJ2-7, with 10 bases lining up with TRBD2. V gave up 6 bases and J gave up 4 bases; unmatched junction bases: 9. Germline CDR1 is MNHEY and CDR2 is SVGEGT. CDR3 length equals 15 residues. The CDR3 sequence is CASSKTLAGVYEQYF. CDR3 nucleotide sequence: TGTGCCAGCAGCAAGACCCTAGCGGGGGTTTACGAGCAGTACTTC.

This sequence joins TRBV12-3 or TRBV12-4 and TRBJ1-4; maybe TRBD1 (5 bases). CDR3 length equals 14 residues. Trimming left V 9 bases short and J 3 bases short, with 14 bases between. In nucleotides, the CDR3 is TGTGCCAGTGTGGTCCGGGGACCTAATGAAAAACTGTTTTTT. Protein: CASVVRGPNEKLFF.

The genes are TRBV20-1 and TRBJ2-1; TRBD2 agrees at 12 bases. The germline gives CDR1 DFQATT, CDR2 SNEGSKA (reference sequence). The V segment lost 5 bases and the J segment 8 bases; nucleotides outside the gene matches: 10. This CDR3 is 15 amino acids long. The CDR3 protein is CSADRTSGKSDEQFF. The CDR3, as DNA: TGCAGTGCTGACAGGACTAGCGGGAAGAGCGATGAGCAGTTCTTC.

V usage is TRBV5-1 and J usage is TRBJ2-5; 8 bases map to TRBD2. CDR1 is SGHRS, CDR2 YFSETQ, per germline. This CDR3 spans 14 amino acids. Germline trimming cut 3 bases from V and 5 bases from J; bases unmatched to any gene: 6. This CDR3 is CASSSGGPGETQYF. CDR3 nucleotides: TGCGCCAGCAGCTCGGGGGGGCCGGGGGAGACCCAGTACTTC.

This clonotype was detected ten times or more. V usage is TRBV29-1 and J usage is TRBJ2-1; 13 bases fit TRBD2. V shed 6 bases and J 0 bases; nucleotides not matched to a gene: 11. This CDR3 has 18 amino acids. CDR1 SQVTM and CDR2 ANQGSEA come from the germline V gene. The CDR3 reads CSVTGLAGYRSSYNEQFF. The CDR3 region has the DNA TGCAGCGTGACGGGACTAGCGGGATATAGGAGCTCCTACAATGAGCAGTTCTTC.

The chain uses TRBV10-2 and TRBJ2-1, with 13 bases lining up with TRBD2. This CDR3 contains 14 residues. Unmatched junction bases numbered 4, after V lost 7 bases and J lost 7 bases. Germline lookup yields CDR1 WSHSY and CDR2 SAAADI. CDR3 residues: CASTGLAGANEQFF. CDR3 in DNA: TGCGCCAGCACCGGACTAGCGGGGGCAAATGAGCAGTTCTTC.

This chain joins TRBV12-3 or TRBV12-4 and TRBJ2-4; D remains unclear. The ends were cut back, 4 bases at V and 6 bases at J, with 13 bases in the middle. The CDR3 length is 14 residues. CDR3 nucleotides: TGTGCCAGCAGTTGGTTAGGCAAGGGAAACATTCAGTACTTC. Translated: CASSWLGKGNIQYF.

This clonotype was counted a few times. The chain joins TRBV11-1 to TRBJ2-1; no clear D. V gave up 2 bases and J gave up 10 bases, with 18 bases separating them. Germline CDR1 SGHAT, CDR2 FQDESV (reference sequence). CDR3 size: 15 residues. In DNA form, the CDR3 reads TGTGCCAGCAGCTTATTGTCCAGCCCGCTAAGAGAGCAGTTCTTC. Its protein product is CASSLLSSPLREQFF.

This clonotype was recorded a few times. The chain has TRBV28 and TRBJ2-1; 7 bases fit TRBD2. CDR1 and CDR2 (germline): MDHEN, SYDVKM. The length of the CDR3 is 18 residues. The V segment lost 6 bases and the J segment 3 bases; nucleotides outside the gene matches: 17. The CDR3 DNA follows: TGTGCCAGCAGCTCAAAATCCCTCGGGCGGGGGAGCTACAATGAGCAGTTCTTC. It specifies CASSSKSLGRGSYNEQFF.

The V call is TRBV28, the J call TRBJ2-1; no definite D call. CDR1 is MDHEN and CDR2 is SYDVKM in the germline V gene. Trimming left V 5 bases short and J 9 bases short, with 11 bases between. The CDR3 runs to 12 residues. In nucleotides, the CDR3 is TGTGCCAGCAGTCCCCCCGTCGGTGAGCAGTTCTTC. Amino acids: CASSPPVGEQFF.

This clonotype has only a few counts. The chain combines TRBV11-2 with TRBJ2-2; D remains unclear. CDR3 size: 18 residues. With 1 base removed from V and 3 bases from J, the gap between germline ends came to 18 bases. CDR1 is SGHAT and CDR2 is FQNNGV in the germline V gene. CDR3 loop: CASSLVAAGLRYTGELFF. CDR3 nucleotides: TGTGCCAGCAGCTTAGTAGCAGCCGGGCTACGGTACACCGGGGAGCTGTTTTTT.

The chain joins TRBV2 to TRBJ2-5; TRBD1 matches 9 bases. V was clipped by 11 bases and J by 5 bases; unmatched bases: 9. The CDR3 totals 13 residues. CDR1 and CDR2 (germline): SNHLY, FYNNEI. CDR3 region: CAGKGQGWETQYF. CDR3 sequence (DNA): TGTGCCGGAAAGGGACAGGGTTGGGAGACCCAGTACTTC.

Ten or more counts support this clonotype. This sequence joins TRBV20-1 and TRBJ2-1; TRBD2 agrees at 7 bases. The germline V gene encodes CDR1 DFQATT and CDR2 SNEGSKA (reference sequence). After removal of 2 bases from V and 8 bases from J, the junction contained 9 bases not matched to a gene. The CDR3 extends over 14 amino acids. CDR3 sequence reads: CSARRRDYVYEQFF. The CDR3 nucleotides are TGCAGTGCTAGACGCCGGGACTATGTCTATGAGCAGTTCTTC.

This clonotype was counted a few times. This sequence joins TRBV4-3 and TRBJ2-1, with 11 nucleotides matching TRBD2. The ends lost 5 bases at V and 8 bases at J; junction bases unmatched: 8. The CDR3 runs 15 residues. Looked up from germline, CDR1 is LGHNA and CDR2 is YSLEER. The DNA for the CDR3 is TGCGCCAGCAGCTTTAGCGGGAGGGCCGAACATGAGCAGTTCTTC. Translated: CASSFSGRAEHEQFF.

V usage is TRBV4-1 and J usage is TRBJ1-2; D remains unclear. This CDR3 is 13 amino acids long. Between the trimmed V and J ends, which lost 4 bases and 4 bases, there was a span of 10 bases. Per the germline V gene, CDR1 is MGHRA and CDR2 is YSYEKL. CDR3 sequence (DNA): TGCGCCAGCAGCCCGACGGGGTCCTATGGCTACACCTTC. Translating gives CASSPTGSYGYTF.

This clonotype was detected a few times. V is TRBV20-1 and J is TRBJ1-1; D is undetermined. Germline CDR1 reads DFQATT; CDR2 reads SNEGSKA (reference sequence). The CDR3 runs 13 residues. V was cut by 5 bases and J by 3 bases, with 13 bases left in between. CDR3 nucleotide sequence: TGCAGTGCTCTTTTAGGCCTTTACACTGAAGCTTTCTTT. It codes for CSALLGLYTEAFF.

This clonotype came up a few times. This rearrangement joins TRBV20-1 to TRBJ1-1, with D hard to call. The CDR3 is 12 amino acids. Looked up from germline, CDR1 is DFQATT and CDR2 is SNEGSKA (reference sequence). V lost 5 bases, J lost 2 bases, and 9 bases lay in between. The CDR3 nucleotides read TGCAGTGCTGACAAAAGTAACACTGAAGCTTTCTTT. Translating it yields CSADKSNTEAFF.

For this clonotype: A much larger clone lies one base from this, so it may be a read error. The J gene is TRBJ2-7, the V gene TRBV4-2, with D possibly TRBD1 on 7 matching bases. Germline loops: CDR1 LGHNA, CDR2 YNFKEQ. This CDR3 is 16 amino acids long. V gave up 0 bases and J gave up 3 bases, with 15 bases separating them. The CDR3 bases are TGTGCCAGCAGCCAAGAAGGAGGGGACAGCTACTACGAGCAGTACTTC. As protein: CASSQEGGDSYYEQYF.

This clonotype was seen a handful of times. Written as DNA, the CDR3 is TGTGCCAGCAACGCAGGGCTAGGCACAGATACGCAGTATTTT. Encoded protein: CASNAGLGTDTQYF. The rearrangement links TRBV6-1 to TRBJ2-3; a weak D match, TRBD1 (5 bases). Trimming pared 7 bases from V and 1 base from J, leaving 12 bases between. The CDR3 extends over 14 amino acids. Germline V gives CDR1 MNHNS, CDR2 SASEGT.

This clonotype has only a few counts. This CDR3 is CASSYSGDRDGYTF. As DNA, the CDR3 is TGTGCCAGCAGTTACTCAGGCGACAGAGATGGCTACACCTTC. The chain uses TRBV6-5 and TRBJ1-2, with a tentative D call TRBD1 (5 bases). CDR3 length: 14 residues. Trimming took off 0 bases at V and 6 bases at J, with 11 bases between the two ends. Germline loops: CDR1 MNHEY, CDR2 SVGAGI.

V gene TRBV20-1 combines with J gene TRBJ2-3; either TRBD1 or TRBD2 may fit D (5 bases each). CDR1 DFQATT and CDR2 SNEGSKA come from the germline V gene (reference sequence). Trimming cost V 1 base and J 5 bases, with 19 bases left between them. The CDR3 has 16 residues. CDR3: CSARGGGRVLGDTQYF. The CDR3 DNA reads TGCAGTGCTAGAGGTGGGGGAAGGGTCTTAGGAGATACGCAGTATTTT.

A few counts support this clonotype. DNA for the CDR3: TGTGCCAGCAGCCCTATGCCGGGAACCTACAATGAGCAGTTCTTC. Residues: CASSPMPGTYNEQFF. The chain uses TRBV7-2 and TRBJ2-1; D is perhaps TRBD2 (5 bases). The CDR3 consists of 15 residues. The V gene lost 5 bases and the J gene lost 2 bases, with 13 bases spanning the gap. Looked up from germline, CDR1 is SGHTA and CDR2 is FQGNSA.

The gene calls are TRBV5-1 and TRBJ2-6; 9 bases match TRBD1. The V gene's germline CDR1 is SGHRS and CDR2 YFSETQ. V lost 2 bases, J lost 0 bases, and 9 bases stayed unmatched. The CDR3 is 19 residues long. The CDR3 loop is CASSFTPGQGGSGANVLTF. DNA of the CDR3: TGCGCCAGCAGCTTTACCCCGGGACAGGGAGGCTCTGGGGCCAACGTCCTGACTTTC.

The chain has TRBV29-1 and TRBJ1-1, with 7 positions matching TRBD1. Unmatched junction bases numbered 8, after V lost 7 bases and J lost 0 bases. The CDR3 spans 14 residues. Looked up from germline, CDR1 is SQVTM and CDR2 is ANQGSEA. CDR3 coding DNA: TGCAGCGGAAGGGACAGTATCATGAACACTGAAGCTTTCTTT. Translating gives CSGRDSIMNTEAFF.

The chain carries TRBV15 and TRBJ2-1; D is possibly TRBD2 (6 bases). The V end lost 1 base, the J end lost 9 bases, and 16 bases lay between the germline ends. CDR3 length: 15 residues. The germline gives CDR1 LNHNV, CDR2 YYDKDF (reference sequence). The CDR3 here is CATSRVVVAAGEQFF. The CDR3 DNA is TGTGCCACCAGCAGAGTAGTGGTAGCGGCTGGTGAGCAGTTCTTC.